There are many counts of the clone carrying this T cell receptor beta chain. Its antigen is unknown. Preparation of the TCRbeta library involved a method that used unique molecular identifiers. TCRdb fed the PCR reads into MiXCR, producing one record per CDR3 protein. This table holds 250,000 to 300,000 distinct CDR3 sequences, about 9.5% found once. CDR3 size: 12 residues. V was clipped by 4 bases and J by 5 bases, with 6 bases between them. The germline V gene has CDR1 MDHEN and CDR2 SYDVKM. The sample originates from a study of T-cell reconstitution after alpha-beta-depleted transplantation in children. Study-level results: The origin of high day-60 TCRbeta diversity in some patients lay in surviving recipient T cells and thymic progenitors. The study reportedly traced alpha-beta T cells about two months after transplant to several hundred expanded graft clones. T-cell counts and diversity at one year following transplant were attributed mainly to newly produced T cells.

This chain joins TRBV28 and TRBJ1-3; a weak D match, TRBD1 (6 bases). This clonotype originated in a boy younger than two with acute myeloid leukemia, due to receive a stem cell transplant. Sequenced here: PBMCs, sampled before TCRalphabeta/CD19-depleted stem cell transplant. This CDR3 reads CASSWDRNTIYF. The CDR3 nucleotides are TGTGCCAGCAGTTGGGACAGAAACACCATATATTTT.